This TCR beta chain was identified in a study of regulatory T cells in long-lasting Graves disease (dated by TCRdb to the early 2020s). Some background on the complete study: Antithyroid drugs had been taken for less than 3 months by newly diagnosed Graves' disease patients. The study took place in China and was registered as a clinical trial. This study used TCR sequencing and RNA sequencing of peripheral blood to compare persistent Graves' disease patients against newly diagnosed Graves' disease patients. A total of 35 or so samples were covered by TCR sequencing, comprising approximately 13 persistent and approximately 20 newly diagnosed Graves' disease patients. Beyond this particular receptor, the publication reports: Persistent disease showed preferential use of TRBV28, TRBJ1-2 and TRBJ2-5, whereas newly diagnosed disease favored TRBV20-1 and TRBJ2-1. Compared with newly diagnosed patients, patients with persistent Graves' disease had lower TCR Shannon entropy and fewer highly expanded clones, which suggests clonal expansion. Patients with persistent disease shared more public clonotypes (approximately 2,500) than newly diagnosed patients did (roughly 970). Only the TCR beta chain was sequenced and analyzed. Peripheral blood alone was examined, since thyroid tissue, which constituted the primary lesion, could not be accessed. The small sample size was acknowledged by the authors as a limitation that may reduce accuracy.

Sample time point, as interpreted from the label and publication: newly diagnosed GD, antithyroid drugs for less than 3 months. RNA was extracted from PBMCs in TRIzol for both TCR sequencing and RNA sequencing. The diagnosis of Graves' disease was made according to American Thyroid Association guidelines. Patients for the study were recruited at an endocrinology department in Xi'an, China. Each patient gave about 10 milliliters of peripheral blood, collected in an EDTA anticoagulant tube. Ficoll Paque Plus density gradient separation was used to isolate PBMCs, and no further T cell sorting was done. An Agilent 2100 Bioanalyzer and agarose gel were used to check RNA quality, while a NanoDrop 2000 measured RNA concentration. Library generation was performed with multiplex PCR. The sample was run on an Illumina HiSeq 4000. TCR beta libraries were built with iRepertoire HTBI primers and Arm-PCR amplification of CDR3 regions. Before sequencing, the PCR products underwent gel purification. For the original study's pipeline: A total of 62 TRBV and 14 TRBJ segments were identified across samples and were used for gene usage analysis of CDR3 amino acid clonotypes. COPE and FqMerger were used to merge the filtered high-quality paired reads into contigs. BLAST was used to align contigs to the IMGT TRBV, TRBD and TRBJ reference genes, and CDR3 was defined following IMGT. Clonotypes above 0.1% frequency were classified as highly expanded clones. Repertoire diversity was measured by Shannon entropy, and V-J evenness by the Gini coefficient. Public clonotypes were defined as clonotypes shared by more than one individual. In-frame beta chains were kept once TCRdb had trimmed the public reads at Q25 with fastp and called clones with MiXCR. Each record represents a unique CDR3 protein, reported with the most common genes and DNA among its rows. TCRdb, not the authors, supplied the V and J calls. This sample gives about 220,000 distinct CDR3 sequences in total; roughly 19% of them show up just once. 10% to 15% of the sample belongs to the ten largest clones.

This clonotype showed up many times. The antigen it recognizes is unknown. Base-call qualities are not available, and no considerably larger clone is one nucleotide away. Per the germline V gene (reference sequence), LNHDA is the CDR1 and SQIVND is the CDR2. The trim is 1 base for V and 1 base for J, with a gap of 14 bases between the germline ends. CDR3 length: 17 amino acids, cysteine to phenylalanine. Only CDR3 DNA remains: 51 bases, in frame from the first base. The sample was also reused in another study, on T cells in Graves' hyperthyroidism and ophthalmopathy. The second investigation adds: Stable Graves' hyperthyroidism was defined as the absence of progression to ophthalmopathy over 18 months of follow-up. Hyperthyroidism patients were newly diagnosed, with disease duration under 2 months, and aged 18 to 65 years. Patients with uncontrolled infections, other autoimmune diseases, pregnancy or lactation were excluded. Diagnoses relied on clinical symptoms, serum thyroxine and TRAb, thyroid ultrasound and orbital computed tomography. The first round of RT-PCR for the TCR CDR3 was performed with the HTBI primer set and the Qiagen OneStep RT-PCR kit. Most expanded thyroid clonotypes (frequency above 0.001) were also found in blood, which suggests that blood repertoires may mirror thyroid immune responses. A 13 V-J signature model separated ophthalmopathy from stable hyperthyroidism, with about 90% sensitivity and 81% to 82% specificity in cross-validation and 80%/75% in testing. In validation, progression to ophthalmopathy was predicted by the model with nearly 71% sensitivity and 72% to 80% specificity, a median of around 5.9 months before onset. TCR V-J signatures able to tell the groups apart were searched for in a discovery cohort of more than 90 patients, of whom 43 had Graves' ophthalmopathy and 55 to 65 had stable Graves' hyperthyroidism. Whether ophthalmopathy could be predicted prospectively was tested in an independent validation cohort made up of 18 hyperthyroidism patients plus 17 patients who later progressed to ophthalmopathy. The 75 to 100 discovery patients were randomly split 7:3 into training and test sets. Thyroid tissue and blood T-cell repertoires from roughly 6 Graves' hyperthyroidism patients were also compared in the study. Following sampling, methimazole starting at 30 mg daily was given to hyperthyroidism patients, and high-dose intravenous methylprednisolone was given to ophthalmopathy patients. Libraries were constructed in a second round of multiplex PCR, after which size selection and purification were performed. Sequencing of the libraries was done on an Illumina HiSeq2000 using paired-end 100 bp reads. SOAPnuke was used to process the raw data, with reads discarded if the reads contained adapters or uncalled bases, had a mean Phred below 15, or lacked an exact constant-primer or identifier match. High-quality paired reads were merged with COPE v1.2.5, and unique nucleotide sequences were defined as clonotypes. MiTCR v1.1 was used to align clonotypes to the IMGT TRBV, TRBD and TRBJ reference segments. Analysis was restricted to V-J combinations with a frequency above 0.0001, which covered about 99% of repertoires. A TCS score was defined as the ratio of F50 (clonal expansion) to E x V (chaos), with BLOSUM62-based TCRdist applied between CDR3 peptides within each V-J. Welch's t-statistics and random forest reduced around 510 V-J features to under 15, which were used in a naive Bayes classifier (R e1071). Sample size was not statistically predetermined, and blinding of investigators to group allocation was not performed. The paper reports TCR Vbeta CDR3 sequencing of roughly 140 peripheral blood samples: under 45 ophthalmopathy, about 75 hyperthyroidism and approximately 17 progressor patients.

This TCR came from a woman in her thirties with Graves disease. Donor details come from another sample of the same person, matched by shared clones. The sequenced sample was peripheral blood mononuclear cells (PBMCs), obtained at new diagnosis, from a patient treated with antithyroid drugs. The V gene is TRBV19 and the J gene is TRBJ2-1; perhaps TRBD2 is the D gene, with 5 bases matching. The base sequence is TGTGCCAGTAGTATAGTGTGGCGACTACCGTCCTACAATGAGCAGTTCTTC. It encodes CASSIVWRLPSYNEQFF.